This T cell receptor beta chain was profiled in a study of beta chain features in type 1 diabetes (dated by TCRdb to 2017 to 2018). With regard to the full study: Mean age, gender distribution, total cell number and subset yield did not differ between patients and healthy donors. A total of 100 million to 110 million sorted cells were examined across all samples, and a strong correlation was observed between cell number per subset and RNA yield. The study compared TCRB repertoires of sorted circulating CD4+ T cell subsets between recently diagnosed type 1 diabetes patients and matched healthy donors. Regulatory and stem cell-like memory subsets were isolated from only 8 patients and about 8 healthy donors, whereas naive and central memory subsets came from all 30 or so donors. The paper's findings and limits, for the study overall: Type 1 diabetes patients showed a moderate but significant shortening of TCRB CDR3 length in all four CD4+ subsets. Because small numbers of individuals were included in the HLA sub-analyses, any influence of HLA type on TCRB rearrangement was left unresolved. Because cDNA rather than genomic DNA was sequenced, highly expressing activated cells could have been over-represented, although no difference in activation and CD3 levels was found between groups. Fewer insertions and more nucleotide deletions at VDJ recombination sites were observed in patients with type 1 diabetes, implying thymic rearrangement abnormalities. PCR might favor shorter templates, but patient and control samples were amplified and corrected together, so any skew would affect both groups equally. Naive, central memory and regulatory TCRB repertoires appeared to be more alike among patients than among healthy donors.

All of the isolated RNA was reverse transcribed with the High Capacity cDNA Reverse Transcription Kit, so expressed TCRB transcripts were sequenced. Deep immunoSEQ sequencing was applied to naive, central memory and regulatory T cell samples, giving an average of about 3.7 million total reads per sample. After sorted cells were lysed in RLT buffer, RNA was extracted with DNase-treated RNeasy Micro or Mini kits, with the choice depending on cell number. To prevent cross-contamination, every cell subset was processed on its own, while patient and healthy donor samples were processed together. The immunoSEQ multiplex PCR was used to amplify TCRB sequences from cDNA, generating 87-bp fragments that spanned the CDR3 region. The amplicons were sequenced using the Illumina HiSeq platform. The authors' analysis ran thus. Synthetic template baselines were used to correct PCR bias computationally, reads within Hamming distance 2 were collapsed, and singletons that could not be merged were discarded. By aligning reads against IMGT, V, D and J genes, CDR3 length, and insertions or deletions at six rearrangement sites were assigned. Within each subset, clonotype counts were normalized to sorted cell number, and only after that were true diversity and Gini coefficients computed with the tcR R package. Repertoire sharing was quantified using the overlap coefficient calculated on TCRB nucleotide sequences. Sourced from immuneACCESS, this table was stored by TCRdb with only in-frame sequences that have V and J called. A share of the clones is absent; for the studies checked, an unresolved V gene accounts for under half, and the remainder has no known explanation. The DNA was the basis for D and trimming; V, J and clone size are from that table. This sample has 300,000 to 350,000 clones in its table, and about 15% of those were observed once. 6.7% of the sample belongs to the ten largest clones.

This clone was counted only a few times. Its antigen is not yet known. Base qualities are not at hand, and no much larger clone is one base apart. From each donor, a single peripheral blood sample of about 110 mL on average was drawn into heparinised tubes. Using a panel that included CD45RO, CCR7, CD25, CD127, CD95 and CD27, naive, central memory, regulatory and stem cell-like memory CD4+ T cells were sorted on a BD FACSAria II. All sorted populations exceeded 95% purity. PBMCs were separated immediately by Lymphoprep density gradient centrifugation and were stained directly, without being cultured. So that batch effects would be minimized, each experiment stained and sorted samples in pairs, pairing one healthy donor with one patient. The receptor's source is a man in his thirties or forties in good health. Sequencing used central memory CD4+ T cells from blood.

The CDR3 here reads CASSPDRGGNEQFF. DNA sequence: TGTGCCAGCAGCCCGGACAGGGGTGGTAATGAGCAGTTCTTC. The sequence is built from TRBV7-3 and TRBJ2-1; TRBD1 matches 9 bases in the middle. According to the germline V gene, CDR1 reads SGHTA and CDR2 reads FQGTGA. Trimming leaves V shorter by 5 bases and J shorter by 7 bases, with the junction holding 6 bases beyond the gene matches. The CDR3 contains 14 residues, cysteine and phenylalanine counted. Of the read, only the CDR3 DNA is kept; its 42 bases are in frame from base 1.